Below, 26 T cell receptor beta chains from the same sample are listed, as sequenced in a study of blood T cells in healthy people across ages. The use of a sample-barcoded 5' primer and a J-beta primer mix characterized a second PCR of roughly 6 to 11 cycles. Via MiXCR, TCRdb re-called the 5' RACE reads, giving one row per CDR3 protein. The table records about 750,000 distinct CDR3 sequences, roughly 53% of them present only once. Material for sequencing was blood. These TCRs come from a man older than 75 in good health.

This clonotype was counted only a few times. The chain is built from TRBV5-1 and TRBJ2-6; no firm D call. Germline lookup yields CDR1 SGHRS and CDR2 YFSETQ. The CDR3 consists of 14 residues. With 7 bases removed from V and 1 base from J, the gap between germline ends came to 9 bases. The chain's CDR3 is CASLKESGANVLTF. In DNA form, the CDR3 reads TGCGCCAGCCTTAAGGAATCTGGGGCCAACGTCCTGACTTTC.

The genes are TRBV7-8 and TRBJ2-5, with TRBD1 identical over 11 bases. The DNA end lines up better with TRBJ2-7; the J call may be wrong. The length of the CDR3 is 15 residues. Germline V gene lookup returns CDR1 SGHVS and CDR2 FQNEAQ. The CDR3 is CASSDRDRGYYEQYF. CDR3 sequence (DNA): TGTGCCAGCAGCGACCGGGACAGGGGGTACTACGAGCAGTACTTC.

This clonotype has more than one count but fewer than ten. The V gene is TRBV10-3, the J gene TRBJ2-1; 8 nucleotides agree with TRBD2. Germline V gene lookup returns CDR1 ENHRY and CDR2 SYGVKD. V shed 8 bases and J 10 bases; nucleotides not matched to a gene: 4. This CDR3 is built from 11 residues. CDR3 amino acids: CAIGLAWEQFF. In DNA, the CDR3 is TGTGCCATCGGACTAGCTTGGGAGCAGTTCTTC.

In the case of this clonotype: At one of its ends the junction is not consistent with the germline gene, which may arise from a read error. This chain joins TRBV27 and TRBJ1-6; TRBD1 matches 8 bases. Per germline, CDR1 MNHEY and CDR2 SMNVEV (reference sequence). This CDR3 region has 16 residues. The CDR3 reads CASSSRQGRRNSPLHF. CDR3 DNA sequence: TGCGCCAGCAGTTCTCGACAGGGGAGAAGGAATTCACCCCTCCACTTT.

Only a few counts were recorded for this clonotype. The rearrangement links TRBV12-3 or TRBV12-4 to TRBJ2-5; D is unresolved. Trimming pared 2 bases from V and 2 bases from J, leaving 9 bases between. The CDR3 extends over 14 amino acids. The CDR3, as DNA: TGTGCCAGCAGTTTACGCGCTGGTCAAGAGACCCAGTACTTC. Encoded protein: CASSLRAGQETQYF.

A single count supports this clonotype. The rearrangement links TRBV9 to TRBJ2-5, with 7 positions matching TRBD2. V shed 0 bases, J shed 1 base, and the junction held 9 bases outside the gene matches. This CDR3 is built from 17 residues. Germline assignment: CDR1 SGDLS and CDR2 YYNGEE. The CDR3 DNA follows: TGTGCCAGCAGCGTAGACGTACGCGGGAGTGTCCAAGAGACCCAGTACTTC. Its protein product is CASSVDVRGSVQETQYF. The full variable domain, rest sourced from reference TRBV9 and TRBJ2-5, is DSGVTQTPKHLITATGQRVTLRCSPRSGDLSVYWYQQSLDQGLQFLIQYYNGEERAKGNILERFSAQQFPDLHSELNLSSLELGDSALYFCASSVDVRGSVQETQYFGPGTRLLVL.

A few counts support this clonotype. J is TRBJ1-5 and V is TRBV12-3 or TRBV12-4, with 7 bases lining up with TRBD1. This CDR3 has 18 residues. V was clipped by 1 base and J by 0 bases; unmatched bases: 9. The CDR3 loop is CASSLGRQGFYSNQPQHF. For the CDR3, the DNA is TGTGCCAGCAGTTTAGGGAGACAGGGCTTCTATAGCAATCAGCCCCAGCATTTT.

This rearrangement joins TRBV9 to TRBJ2-5, with D possibly being TRBD1 or TRBD2 (5 bases each). The J call may be mistaken, given a closer DNA end match to TRBJ2-7. Looked up from germline, CDR1 is SGDLS and CDR2 is YYNGEE. This CDR3 is 15 amino acids long. The chain's CDR3 is CASSFGADWGYEQYF. CDR3 DNA sequence: TGTGCCAGCAGTTTCGGGGCCGATTGGGGGTACGAGCAGTACTTC.

This clonotype was found once. This chain links TRBV6-6 with TRBJ2-3; D not certain. Between the trimmed V and J ends, which lost 6 bases and 3 bases, there was a span of 13 bases. Looked up from germline, CDR1 is MNHNY and CDR2 is SVGAGI (reference sequence). CDR3 size: 14 residues. In DNA, the CDR3 is TGTGCCAGCAGACCCACAGCGAGGACAGATACGCAGTATTTT. Translated: CASRPTARTDTQYF.

The rearrangement joins TRBV9 to TRBJ1-5; 7 bases align to TRBD1. The CDR3 sequence is 14 residues long. Germline-derived CDR1 and CDR2 are SGDLS and YYNGEE. The ends lost 2 bases at V and 5 bases at J; junction bases unmatched: 4. CDR3 nucleotide sequence: TGTGCCAGCAGCGTGGGGGACAGCCATCAGCCCCAGCATTTT. It codes for CASSVGDSHQPQHF.

This clonotype has more than one count but fewer than ten. The chain joins TRBV27 to TRBJ2-7, with 10 bases fitting TRBD1. The germline CDR1 and CDR2 sequences are MNHEY and SMNVEV (reference sequence). V lost 4 bases to trimming and J lost 3 bases; unmatched junction nucleotides: 9. The CDR3 totals 16 residues. The CDR3 is CASSSGAGTGDYEQYF. The DNA for the CDR3 is TGTGCCAGCAGTTCGGGGGCCGGGACAGGGGACTACGAGCAGTACTTC.

The gene calls are TRBV24-1 and TRBJ2-5; D possibly matches TRBD1 or TRBD2 (6 bases each). This CDR3 has 15 residues. V lost 3 bases and J 5 bases, leaving 15 bases between the germline ends. The V gene's germline CDR1 is KGHDR and CDR2 SFDVKD. DNA for the CDR3: TGTGCCACCAGTGATGGGGGGACATTGAGGGAGACCCAGTACTTC. This gives the protein CATSDGGTLRETQYF.

The J gene is TRBJ1-2, the V gene TRBV28; D unclear. V was pared by 6 bases and J by 4 bases, with 12 bases between. CDR1 is MDHEN, CDR2 SYDVKM, per germline. The CDR3 length is 13 residues. In DNA form, the CDR3 reads TGTGCCAGCAGCCCAAACCCCCTCTATGGCTACACCTTC. Translating it yields CASSPNPLYGYTF.

The chain employs TRBV14 and TRBJ2-3, with D perhaps TRBD1 (5 bases). V dropped 2 bases and J dropped 2 bases, with 8 bases sitting between them. The CDR3 is 14 amino acids. The germline CDR1 and CDR2 sequences are SGHDN and FVKESK. In nucleotides, the CDR3 is TGTGCCAGCAGCCAACTAGGGGCCACAGATACGCAGTATTTT. It encodes CASSQLGATDTQYF.

This chain links TRBV9 with TRBJ2-3, with 12 nucleotides matching TRBD2. In germline, CDR1 is SGDLS, CDR2 YYNGEE. Trimming at V came to 2 bases and at J to 3 bases, leaving 7 bases not matched to a gene. The CDR3 is made up of 17 amino acids. This CDR3 reads CASSVPTSGSGTDTQYF. In DNA form, the CDR3 reads TGTGCCAGCAGCGTCCCGACTAGCGGGAGTGGAACAGATACGCAGTATTTT.

The chain uses TRBV20-1 and TRBJ2-3; D is unclear. V was trimmed by 5 bases and J by 0 bases, leaving 15 bases between them. Germline-derived CDR1 and CDR2 are DFQATT and SNEGSKA (reference sequence). This CDR3 contains 15 residues. The CDR3 nucleotides are TGCAGTGCTCCCTCCGACCCGTTTAGCACAGATACGCAGTATTTT. Amino acid sequence: CSAPSDPFSTDTQYF.

This clonotype occurred a few times. The gene calls are TRBV12-3 or TRBV12-4 and TRBJ2-1; D gene ambiguous. Between the trimmed V and J ends, which lost 0 bases and 5 bases, there was a span of 5 bases. This CDR3 comprises 13 residues. The CDR3 DNA reads as TGTGCCAGCAGTTTAGCGCTGAACAATGAGCAGTTCTTC. Its protein product is CASSLALNNEQFF.

In this sample, this clonotype turned up once. V and J are TRBV5-1 and TRBJ2-4; D not resolved. Trimming cost V 0 bases and J 0 bases, with 10 bases left between them. Germline V gene data show CDR1 as SGHRS and CDR2 as YFSETQ. The CDR3 is 16 residues long. The CDR3 coding sequence is TGCGCCAGCAGCTTGGACAGTGGAGTAGCCAAAAACATTCAGTACTTC. Its translation: CASSLDSGVAKNIQYF.

The rearrangement joins TRBV6-2 or TRBV6-3 to TRBJ2-7, with 9 nucleotides matching TRBD1. The CDR3 covers 15 residues. V dropped 5 bases and J dropped 3; count of bases not matched to a gene: 8. CDR1 is MNHEY, CDR2 SVGEGT, per germline. CDR3 nucleotide sequence: TGTGCCAGCAGTCGCCGGGACAGGGAAATCTACGAGCAGTACTTC. It is translated as CASSRRDREIYEQYF.

The V and J genes are TRBV6-2 or TRBV6-3 and TRBJ1-6, with TRBD1 identical over 7 bases. J was trimmed by 10 bases and V by 4 bases; bases with no gene match: 10. There are 15 residues in the CDR3. Germline values: CDR1 MNHEY, CDR2 SVGEGT. The CDR3 here is CASSSPGGTTSPLHF. Written as DNA, the CDR3 is TGTGCCAGCAGTTCCCCAGGGGGGACGACCTCACCCCTCCACTTT.

Note on this clonotype: A much larger clonotype is one base distant, so this may be a read error. The chain carries TRBV7-9 and TRBJ2-5, with 15 nucleotides matching TRBD2. The DNA end is a closer match to TRBJ2-1, so the J assignment may be wrong. Germline values: CDR1 SEHNR, CDR2 FQNEAQ (reference sequence). The CDR3 runs to 17 residues. The CDR3 nucleotides read TGTGCCAGCAGCTCCGGGACTAGCGGGAGGTACCAAGAGACCCAGTTCTTC. Its protein is CASSSGTSGRYQETQFF.

As for this clonotype: The junction differs from germline at one of its ends, possibly a read error. The genes are TRBV7-3 and TRBJ2-5; 8 bases line up with TRBD1. The DNA end favors TRBJ2-7, so the J call may be wrong. CDR1 and CDR2 from the germline V gene are SGHTA and FQGTGA. CDR3 size: 15 residues. The CDR3: CASSSGTGESCEQYF. The CDR3 DNA reads as TGTGCCAGCAGCTCCGGGACAGGTGAATCCTGCGAGCAGTACTTC.

This clonotype was seen a handful of times. J is TRBJ2-6 and V is TRBV9; 11 bases are a match to TRBD2. This CDR3 comprises 19 residues. V lost 3 bases, J lost 0 bases, and 8 bases stayed unmatched. Germline V gene sequence: CDR1 SGDLS, CDR2 YYNGEE. The CDR3 DNA sequence: TGTGCCAGCAGCGGGATAGGACTAGCGGGCCTCTCTGGGGCCAACGTCCTGACTTTC. Translating it yields CASSGIGLAGLSGANVLTF.

The gene calls are TRBV18 and TRBJ2-4; 10 nucleotides align to TRBD2. The assigned J gene may be wrong: the sequence end matches TRBJ2-7 better. The germline gives CDR1 KGHSH, CDR2 LQKENI. The CDR3 sequence is 15 residues long. CDR3 DNA sequence: TGTGCCAGCTCACCCGGGACTAGCGATGTCTACGAGCAGTACTTC. Its translation is CASSPGTSDVYEQYF.

On this clonotype itself: This may come from a read error, since a much larger clone is one base off. The gene calls are TRBV7-3 and TRBJ2-6; D may be TRBD2 (5 bases). Germline V CDR1 and CDR2: SGHTA, FQGTGA. The CDR3 is 18 residues long. The CDR3 sequence is CASSLLPGLISGTNVLTF. The CDR3 DNA follows: TGTGCCAGCAGCTTATTGCCAGGACTTATCTCTGGGACCAACGTCCTGACTTTC.

The chain links TRBV11-2 to TRBJ2-2; D is possibly TRBD1 or TRBD2 (6 bases each). The CDR3 runs to 16 residues. V dropped 1 base and J dropped 4 bases, with 13 bases sitting between them. Germline CDR1 is SGHAT and CDR2 is FQNNGV. CDR3 protein: CASSLGGSGATGELFF. The CDR3 DNA sequence: TGTGCCAGCAGCTTAGGAGGCTCGGGGGCCACCGGGGAGCTGTTTTTT.